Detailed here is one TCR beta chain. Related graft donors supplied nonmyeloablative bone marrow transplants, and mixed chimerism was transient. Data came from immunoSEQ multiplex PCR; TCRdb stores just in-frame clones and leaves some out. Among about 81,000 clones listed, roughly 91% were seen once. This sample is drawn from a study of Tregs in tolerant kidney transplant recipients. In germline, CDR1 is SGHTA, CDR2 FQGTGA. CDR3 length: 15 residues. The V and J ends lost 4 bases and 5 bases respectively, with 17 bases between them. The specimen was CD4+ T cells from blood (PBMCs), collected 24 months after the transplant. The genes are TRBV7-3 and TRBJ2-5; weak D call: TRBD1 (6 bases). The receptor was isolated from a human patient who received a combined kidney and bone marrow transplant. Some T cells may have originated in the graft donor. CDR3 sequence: CASSSNTGIGETQYF. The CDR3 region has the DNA TGTGCCAGCAGCTCGAACACAGGGATTGGCGAGACCCAGTACTTC.